The next 8 T cell receptor beta chains were all read from a single sample in a study of identical twins. TCRdb re-called the 5' RACE reads through MiXCR, storing one row per CDR3 protein. This table holds 210,000 or so distinct CDR3 sequences, about a sixth found once. In addition, the sample was reused for a study of T cells expressing NK-cell markers.

Material for sequencing was CD8+ T cells sorted from blood. The receptors shown here come from a woman between 18 and 29 years old in good health.

This chain links TRBV11-3 with TRBJ1-1; no clear D gene. The CDR3 extends over 13 amino acids. Trimming shortened V by 2 bases and J by 0 bases, and 4 bases separated the two germline ends. Looked up from germline, CDR1 is SGHNT and CDR2 is YENEEA. CDR3 loop: CASSLYLNTEAFF. CDR3 nucleotide sequence: TGTGCCAGCAGCTTATACCTGAACACTGAAGCTTTCTTT.

This clonotype was counted only a few times. The chain employs TRBV7-2 and TRBJ1-5; weak D call: TRBD1 (5 bases). V was trimmed by 6 bases and J by 2 bases, leaving 11 bases between them. CDR3 length equals 14 residues. The V gene's germline CDR1 is SGHTA and CDR2 FQGNSA. The CDR3 protein is CASSTEGGNQPQHF. In nucleotides, the CDR3 is TGTGCCAGCAGTACCGAAGGGGGCAATCAGCCCCAGCATTTT.

In its sample, this clonotype was seen a few times. The chain is built from TRBV7-2 and TRBJ2-7; D unclear. The germline gives CDR1 SGHTA, CDR2 FQGNSA. This CDR3 has 13 residues. The V gene lost 5 bases and the J gene lost 3 bases, with 11 bases spanning the gap. CDR3 sequence reads: CASSLNVVYEQYF. The CDR3 region has the DNA TGTGCCAGCAGCCTCAACGTCGTCTACGAGCAGTACTTC. The variable domain in full, completed from reference TRBV7-2 and TRBJ2-7, reads GAGVSQSPSNKVTEKGKDVELRCDPISGHTALYWYRQSLGQGLEFLIYFQGNSAPDKSGLPSDRFSAERTGGSVSTLTIQRTQQEDSAVYLCASSLNVVYEQYFGPGTRLTVT.

The V call is TRBV27, the J call TRBJ1-1; the D gene is possibly TRBD1 (6 bases). The CDR3 has 15 amino acids. Trimming stripped 6 bases from V and 4 bases from J, with 18 bases between. From germline, CDR1 is MNHEY and CDR2 SMNVEV (reference sequence). The CDR3 sequence: CASSYGGRSGTEAFF. CDR3 bases: TGTGCCAGCAGCTACGGGGGGCGTTCAGGCACTGAAGCTTTCTTT.

To note about this clonotype: The junction departs from germline at one end; a sequencing error may be responsible. V and J are TRBV7-2 and TRBJ2-1; D gene uncertain. CDR1 and CDR2 (germline): SGHTA, FQGNSA. The CDR3 sequence is 10 residues long. CDR3: CASTLTQQFF. CDR3 nucleotide sequence: TGTGCCAGCACCTTAACCCAGCAGTTCTTC.

This clonotype appeared a few times. CDR3 sequence reads: CASSLEVSGANVLTF. The DNA for the CDR3 is TGTGCCAGCAGCCTCGAAGTCTCTGGGGCCAACGTCCTGACTTTC. J is TRBJ2-6 and V is TRBV11-2; D not certain. V was shortened by 5 bases and J by 0 bases, with 8 bases between the two germline ends. Germline CDR1 is SGHAT and CDR2 is FQNNGV. This CDR3 comprises 15 residues.

This rearrangement joins TRBV4-1 to TRBJ1-1; D possibly corresponds to TRBD1 (5 bases). CDR3 length: 12 amino acids. V was cut by 4 bases and J by 7 bases, with 10 bases left in between. The germline CDR1 and CDR2 sequences are MGHRA and YSYEKL. The DNA of the CDR3 is TGCGCCAGCAGCCGGTCAGGGAGTGAAGCTTTCTTT. As protein: CASSRSGSEAFF.

The chain has TRBV29-1 and TRBJ1-1; D is perhaps TRBD1 (5 bases). The CDR3 has 14 amino acids. CDR1 and CDR2 (germline): SQVTM, ANQGSEA. Trimming took 3 bases from V and 1 from J, leaving 12 bases between them. CDR3 DNA sequence: TGCAGCGTTGAGCCCCAGGGTCCGAACACTGAAGCTTTCTTT. It is translated as CSVEPQGPNTEAFF.